The clone carrying this T cell receptor (beta chain) was observed many times. Amplification of the TCR beta CDR3 regions used RNA transcripts (as template). The workflow started with a first-round RT-PCR run with HTBI primers and then moved on to a second-round multiplex PCR. Each CDR3 protein gets one entry after TCRdb re-called the multiplex PCR reads with MiXCR. The sample lists about 620,000 distinct CDR3 sequences, about 20% seen once, with more than 5.5% in the top ten. The CDR3 runs to 20 residues. From germline, CDR1 is LGHDT and CDR2 YNNKEL (reference sequence). V shed 3 bases and J 3 bases; nucleotides not matched to a gene: 17. The sample is drawn from a study of Graves' ophthalmopathy and Graves' hyperthyroidism.

The chain links TRBV3-1 to TRBJ2-4; 10 positions match TRBD1. Sequencing was done on a sample of peripheral blood. The receptor was isolated from a woman between 18 and 29 years old with stable Graves' hyperthyroidism. Some clones in this sample may be carry-over from other donors' samples. CDR3 protein: CASSHLNPGTGDVVKNIQYF. DNA for the CDR3: TGTGCCAGCAGCCACCTCAACCCCGGGACAGGGGATGTCGTCAAAAACATTCAGTACTTC.